This TCR beta chain was found in a study of OX40 agonist ivuxolimab in advanced cancers. At the level of the study: Patients received ivuxolimab, an agonistic anti-OX40 (CD134) antibody. Dose-escalation patients were diagnosed with hepatocellular carcinoma, melanoma, renal cell cancer or head and neck cancer.

This clone was recorded once. With baseline, cycle 4 day 1, and cycle 7 day 1 as timepoints, blood was sampled. V was pared by 2 bases and J by 0 bases, with 10 bases between. The germline gives CDR1 LGHNA, CDR2 YSLEER. This CDR3 region has 15 residues. Data came from immunoSEQ multiplex PCR; TCRdb stores just in-frame clones and leaves some out. The sample yields some 70,000 clones, about 84% seen once. The sequenced sample was CD4+ or CD8+ T cells sorted from blood, obtained in a trial of the OX40 agonist ivuxolimab. V usage is TRBV4-3 and J usage is TRBJ1-2, with D hard to call. This receptor was taken from an adult with an advanced solid tumor such as melanoma, head and neck, liver or kidney cancer. CDR3 in DNA: TGCGCCAGCAGCCAACAGTCAGGAGCTAACTATGGCTACACCTTC. It translates to CASSQQSGANYGYTF.